This T cell receptor beta chain was obtained from a study of vaccination effects on CD4 cells after COVID-19. Findings and limits, study-wide: The study found that only 1 of 255 vaccine-induced clones from healthy vaccinees cross-reacted with common cold coronaviruses. Infection- and vaccine-induced clones contracted markedly late after vaccination.

This clone was picked up a small number of times. Its specificity is not known. Within the sample, other DNA sequences also encode this same CDR3. The CDR3 spans 13 residues. Trimming left V 5 bases short and J 0 bases short, with 5 bases between. Germline V lookup: CDR1 LNHDA, CDR2 SQIVND (reference sequence). The data were produced by immunoSEQ multiplex PCR, yet TCRdb's version contains in-frame clones alone and is incomplete. The sample lists about 23,000 clones, 68% seen once, with 11% in the top ten. Under the ViraFEST assay, PBMC were stimulated with viral peptide pools so that antigen-specific CD4+ T cells expanded. Sequencing was performed afterwards. Following a roughly 11-day culture, CD4+ T cells were purified. Recipients of the vaccine had no prior SARS-CoV-2 infection and negative nucleocapsid antibodies.

This material consisted of CD4+ T cells from PBMCs cultured with HCoV-NL63 spike peptides, taken before COVID-19 vaccination. The chain recombines TRBV19 with TRBJ1-5; D gene ambiguous. The receptor was derived from a human donor who received a COVID-19 vaccine. Here the CDR3 DNA reads TGTGCCAGTAGTCCGTATAGCAATCAGCCCCAGCATTTT. This encodes CASSPYSNQPQHF.